A selection of T cell receptor beta chains follows, all from one sample in a study of shared clonotypes between healthy human individuals. Method: immunoSEQ multiplex PCR; TCRdb's copy keeps in-frame clones and lacks some. The table shows more than 2 million clones, with 85% to 95% occurring only once. Sequencing was performed on naive CD8+ T cells from PBMCs. Every receptor here comes from a man between 18 and 29 years old in good health. Some clones in this sample may be carry-over from other donors' samples. Both conserved end residues are part of each CDR3. The D gene is left open where the match is weak. Only part of the rows carry a size: once, few, many, or a class if the clone is expanded.

v_gene,abundance,j_gene,d_gene,CDR3aa,CDR3nt
TRBV5-5,-,TRBJ1-1,-,CASSMDIDTEAFF,TGTGCCAGCAGCATGGACATCGACACTGAAGCTTTCTTT
TRBV5-4,-,TRBJ2-7,TRBD2,CASSLGTSGRASYEQYF,TGTGCCAGCAGCTTGGGGACTAGCGGGAGAGCCTCCTACGAGCAGTACTTC
TRBV27,-,TRBJ2-7,-,CASSLVKALTLDEQYF,TGTGCCAGCAGTCTCGTAAAGGCCCTTACCCTCGACGAGCAGTACTTC
TRBV6-6,-,TRBJ1-3,-,CASSYVLGFSGNTIYF,TGTGCCAGCAGTTACGTTCTGGGGTTCTCTGGAAACACCATATATTTT
TRBV28,-,TRBJ2-3,-,CASSSPRGDTQYF,TGTGCCAGCAGTTCTCCCCGGGGAGATACGCAGTATTTT
TRBV2,-,TRBJ2-7,-,CASSAPPAADTPYEQYF,TGTGCCAGCAGTGCCCCCCCAGCGGCCGACACCCCCTACGAGCAGTACTTC
TRBV4-1,-,TRBJ2-1,-,CASSQGVTLHNEQFF,TGCGCCAGCAGCCAAGGAGTGACACTTCACAATGAGCAGTTCTTC
TRBV4-1,-,TRBJ1-4,-,CASSPTAFTEKLFF,TGCGCCAGCAGTCCCACGGCTTTTACTGAAAAACTGTTTTTT
TRBV9,-,TRBJ1-5,-,CASSGRGGNQPQHF,TGTGCCAGCAGCGGAAGGGGAGGCAATCAGCCCCAGCATTTT
TRBV6-5,-,TRBJ1-5,-,CASSYGQGMEPQHF,TGTGCCAGCAGTTACGGGCAGGGAATGGAGCCCCAGCATTTT
TRBV2,once,TRBJ2-7,TRBD1,CAKTLPGQGVYEQYF,TGTGCCAAGACGCTACCGGGACAGGGGGTTTACGAGCAGTACTTC
TRBV6-5,once,TRBJ1-5,-,CASSSPSGGAKPQHF,TGTGCCAGCAGTTCTCCTTCGGGGGGGGCAAAGCCCCAGCATTTT
TRBV6-1,-,TRBJ1-5,-,CASSEGGQGLGQPQHF,TGTGCCAGCAGTGAAGGGGGGCAGGGCTTGGGTCAGCCCCAGCATTTT
TRBV29-1,-,TRBJ2-6,-,CSVILAKGGSGANVLTF,TGCAGCGTTATTCTGGCCAAGGGTGGGTCCGGGGCCAACGTCCTGACTTTC
TRBV10-3,few,TRBJ2-7,TRBD2,CAIKSGSSYEQYF,TGTGCCATCAAGAGCGGGAGCTCCTACGAGCAGTACTTC
TRBV4-1,-,TRBJ2-5,-,CASSPRGFQETQYF,TGCGCCAGCAGCCCCCGGGGGTTCCAAGAGACCCAGTACTTC
TRBV27,-,TRBJ2-1,-,CASSLSIRAGGLYNEQFF,TGTGCCAGCAGTTTATCGATTCGGGCAGGCGGGCTCTACAATGAGCAGTTCTTC
TRBV19,-,TRBJ1-2,TRBD1,CASSPPLRGTNYGYTF,TGTGCCAGTAGTCCCCCCCTCAGGGGGACGAACTATGGCTACACCTTC
TRBV4-1,-,TRBJ1-1,-,CASSQVGGNTEAFF,TGCGCCAGCAGCCAAGTCGGGGGGAACACTGAAGCTTTCTTT
TRBV2,-,TRBJ2-2,TRBD2,CASSEWIGLADTGELFF,TGTGCCAGCAGTGAATGGATTGGACTAGCAGACACCGGGGAGCTGTTTTTT
TRBV7-9,-,TRBJ2-7,-,CASSLGVAVYEQYF,TGTGCCAGCAGCTTGGGGGTAGCGGTCTACGAGCAGTACTTC
TRBV5-4,-,TRBJ2-7,-,CASSLGPLLGATTYEQYF,TGTGCCAGCAGCTTGGGGCCCCTACTTGGGGCCACTACCTACGAGCAGTACTTC
TRBV4-3,-,TRBJ2-7,TRBD2,CASSQGTSGIPEQYF,TGCGCCAGCAGCCAAGGTACTAGCGGGATCCCCGAGCAGTACTTC
TRBV7-6,-,TRBJ2-1,TRBD2,CASSLARREYNEQFF,TGTGCCAGCAGCTTAGCGAGGCGGGAGTACAATGAGCAGTTCTTC
TRBV5-8,-,TRBJ1-1,-,CASSPRRGADTEAFF,TGTGCCAGCAGCCCCCGAAGGGGAGCGGACACTGAAGCTTTCTTT
TRBV28,-,TRBJ2-2,-,CASSSDERTRDNTGELFF,TGTGCCAGCAGTTCCGACGAGCGAACGCGGGATAACACCGGGGAGCTGTTTTTT